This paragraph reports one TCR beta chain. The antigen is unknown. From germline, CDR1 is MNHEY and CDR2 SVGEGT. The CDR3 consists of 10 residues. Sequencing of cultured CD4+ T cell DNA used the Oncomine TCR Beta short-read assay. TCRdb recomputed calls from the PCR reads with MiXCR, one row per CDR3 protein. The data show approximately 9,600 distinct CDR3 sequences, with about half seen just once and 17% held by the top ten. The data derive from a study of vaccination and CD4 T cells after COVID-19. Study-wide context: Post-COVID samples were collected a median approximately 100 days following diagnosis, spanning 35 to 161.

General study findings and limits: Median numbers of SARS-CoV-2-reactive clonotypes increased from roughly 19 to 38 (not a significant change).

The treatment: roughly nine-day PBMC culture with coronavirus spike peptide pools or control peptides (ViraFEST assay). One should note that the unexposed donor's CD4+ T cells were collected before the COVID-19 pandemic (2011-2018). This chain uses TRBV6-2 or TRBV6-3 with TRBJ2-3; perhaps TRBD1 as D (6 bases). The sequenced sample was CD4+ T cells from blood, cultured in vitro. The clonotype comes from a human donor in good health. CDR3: CAGGFNTQYF. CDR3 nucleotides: TGTGCAGGGGGTTTTAATACGCAGTATTTT.